This T cell receptor (beta chain) stems from a study of shared clonotypes between healthy human individuals. Method: immunoSEQ multiplex PCR; TCRdb's copy keeps in-frame clones and lacks some. The sample shows about 510,000 clones, more than 65% of them seen only once. The CDR3 is 11 residues long. Germline CDR1 and CDR2: MDHEN and SYDVKM. This clone was detected only once. Its target is not known. The study, taken as a whole, reports: Blood alone was sampled, and tissue repertoires likely differ.

The TCR originated in a woman aged 40-49 years in good health. Some clones in this sample may be carry-over from other donors' samples. V and J are TRBV28 and TRBJ1-1, with D unclear. Sequencing used PBMCs. CDR3 nucleotide sequence: TGTGAAGCTCGCGTTAACACTGAAGCTTTCTTT. This translates into CEARVNTEAFF. The complete variable domain, with remaining parts taken from reference TRBV28 and TRBJ1-1, reads DVKVTQSSRYLVKRTGEKVFLECVQDMDHENMFWYRQDPGLGLRLIYFSYDVKMKEKGDIPEGYSVSREKKERFSLILESASTNQTSMYLCEARVNTEAFFGQGTRLTVV.